The 10 T cell receptor beta chains below were found in one sample sequenced in a study of cytotoxic CD8 clonotypes in ibrutinib-treated CLL. The table came from immunoSEQ multiplex PCR; TCRdb's copy has only in-frame clones and leaves some out. In the table there are some 140,000 clones, around four fifths of which are singletons. The sample consisted of PBMCs, taken after 24 months of ibrutinib treatment. The receptors were sampled from a human donor with chronic lymphocytic leukemia.

The J gene is TRBJ1-1, the V gene TRBV30, with TRBD1 matching over 8 bases. This CDR3 has 16 amino acids. With V trimmed by 0 bases and J by 1 base, 7 bases remained unmatched. Germline CDR1 GTSNPN, CDR2 SVGIG (reference sequence). This CDR3 reads CAWSVWGTGGNTEAFF. As DNA, the CDR3 is TGTGCCTGGAGTGTTTGGGGGACAGGAGGGAACACTGAAGCTTTCTTT.

J is TRBJ2-3 and V is TRBV18, with 11 bases identical to TRBD1. The CDR3 runs to 16 residues. V lost 3 bases, J lost 4 bases, and 6 bases stayed unmatched. From germline, CDR1 is KGHSH and CDR2 LQKENI. The CDR3 region has the DNA TGTGCCAGCTCACCCCCCGGACAGGGGGCTTCAGATACGCAGTATTTT. It is translated as CASSPPGQGASDTQYF. Variable domain in full (rest from reference TRBV18 and TRBJ2-3): NAGVMQNPRHLVRRRGQEARLRCSPMKGHSHVYWYRQLPEEGLKFMVYLQKENIIDESGMPKERFSAEFPKEGPSILRIQQVVRGDSAAYFCASSPPGQGASDTQYFGPGTRLTVL.

The gene calls are TRBV6-5 and TRBJ1-1; D not certain. From germline, CDR1 is MNHEY and CDR2 SVGAGI. The CDR3 is made up of 13 amino acids. V shed 3 bases and J shed 4 bases, with 9 bases lying between them. In DNA form, the CDR3 reads TGTGCCAGCAGTTATCAGGACTCCACTGAAGCTTTCTTT. This gives the protein CASSYQDSTEAFF.

V gene TRBV25-1 combines with J gene TRBJ1-4; TRBD1 might be the D (6 bases). The germline V gene encodes CDR1 MGHDK and CDR2 SYGVNS. Trimming removed 4 bases at V and 2 bases at J, with 14 bases between. This CDR3 is 16 amino acids long. The CDR3 is CASSGGHHATNEKLFF. Written as DNA, the CDR3 is TGTGCCAGCAGTGGGGGACACCACGCTACTAATGAAAAACTGTTTTTT.

This clone was seen once. The V gene is TRBV5-1, the J gene TRBJ2-1; TRBD2 matches 7 bases. The CDR3 spans 16 residues. Germline trimming cut 4 bases from V and 0 bases from J; bases unmatched to any gene: 7. From germline, CDR1 is SGHRS and CDR2 YFSETQ. CDR3 nucleotide sequence: TGCGCCAGCAGCCCCTGGGGGGGTAGCTCCTACAATGAGCAGTTCTTC. Protein sequence: CASSPWGGSSYNEQFF.

The chain carries TRBV28 and TRBJ2-7, with D maybe TRBD1 (7 bases). V was shortened by 4 bases and J by 4 bases, with 14 bases between the two germline ends. Germline CDR1 is MDHEN and CDR2 is SYDVKM. The CDR3 covers 14 residues. This chain's CDR3 is CASSWDSREYEQYF. In DNA form, the CDR3 reads TGTGCCAGCAGTTGGGACAGTCGGGAGTACGAGCAGTACTTC.

The rearrangement uses TRBV11-2 and TRBJ2-2; 7 bases align to TRBD1. The CDR3 has 15 residues. Germline CDR1 and CDR2: SGHAT and FQNNGV. With V trimmed by 1 base and J by 4 bases, 3 bases remained unmatched. CDR3 bases: TGTGCCAGCAGCTTAGCGACAGGGCCCACCGGGGAGCTGTTTTTT. Translating it yields CASSLATGPTGELFF.

V is TRBV5-1 and J is TRBJ2-4; TRBD1 matches at 8 bases. This CDR3 has 17 residues. The germline V gene has CDR1 SGHRS and CDR2 YFSETQ. V was pared by 5 bases and J by 0 bases, with 10 bases of the junction left unmatched. This CDR3 is CASSVGGQGPAKNIQYF. The DNA for the CDR3 is TGCGCCAGCAGTGTAGGCGGACAGGGTCCAGCCAAAAACATTCAGTACTTC.

This clone was observed a single time. This rearrangement joins TRBV7-2 to TRBJ2-7; D is ambiguous. Germline CDR1 SGHTA, CDR2 FQGNSA. The V and J ends lost 1 base and 3 bases respectively, with 7 bases between them. CDR3 length: 13 residues. The CDR3 here is CASSLGLRYEQYF. In nucleotides, the CDR3 is TGTGCCAGCAGCTTAGGGTTGCGCTACGAGCAGTACTTC.

The CDR3, as DNA: TGCGCCAGCAGCCAAGAGTTTGATGCCCAGGGCTCTAATGAAAAACTGTTTTTT. It specifies CASSQEFDAQGSNEKLFF. The genes are TRBV4-3 and TRBJ1-4; TRBD1 might be the D (5 bases). The CDR3 length is 18 residues. Germline assignment: CDR1 LGHNA and CDR2 YSLEER. V lost 0 bases, J lost 3 bases, and 17 bases lay in between.